Below, 26 T cell receptor beta chains from the same sample are listed, as sequenced in a study of glioma-infiltrating T cells. Amplification of TCR alpha and beta CDR3 regions from RNA used iRepertoire nested multiplex PCR. TCRdb re-called the multiplex PCR reads with MiXCR, one entry per CDR3 protein. The repertoire has approximately 120,000 distinct CDR3 sequences, around 23% of them found once; the top ten carry around 15%. The sequenced sample consisted of glioma tissue, nonneoplastic brain tissue, or PBMCs (not recorded which). The receptors shown here come from a human donor with low-grade glioma or glioblastoma, undergoing nonglioma brain surgery, or in good health (not recorded which).

This clonotype was detected many times. V usage is TRBV6-1 and J usage is TRBJ2-7; 8 bases agree with TRBD1. The CDR3 extends over 16 amino acids. V was clipped by 5 bases and J by 0 bases; unmatched bases: 9. Germline CDR1 and CDR2: MNHNS and SASEGT. DNA for the CDR3: TGTGCCAGCAGTAACCCAGGACAGGGTAGCTCCTACGAGCAGTACTTC. Protein: CASSNPGQGSSYEQYF.

Many counts were recorded for this clonotype. The rearrangement links TRBV12-3 or TRBV12-4 to TRBJ2-2, with D unclear. With 1 base removed from V and 6 bases from J, the gap between germline ends came to 3 bases. This CDR3 comprises 12 residues. The CDR3 region has the DNA TGTGCCAGCAGTTTAGGGTCCGGGGAGCTGTTTTTT. It translates to CASSLGSGELFF.

This clonotype was counted a few times. V gene TRBV29-1 combines with J gene TRBJ2-7; tentative D call: TRBD2 (6 bases). Between the trimmed V and J ends, which lost 4 bases and 4 bases, there was a span of 14 bases. This CDR3 region has 13 residues. Per germline, CDR1 SQVTM and CDR2 ANQGSEA. The DNA of the CDR3 is TGCAGCGTTGTCGGGGGAAGGGGATACGAGCAGTACTTC. This gives the protein CSVVGGRGYEQYF.

This clonotype was observed many times. This chain uses TRBV3-1 with TRBJ2-1, with D unresolved. Germline values: CDR1 LGHDT, CDR2 YNNKEL (reference sequence). Between the trimmed V and J ends, which lost 0 bases and 3 bases, there was a span of 9 bases. This CDR3 comprises 15 residues. The DNA for the CDR3 is TGTGCCAGCAGCCAAGACCCTAGTATCTACAATGAGCAGTTCTTC. This encodes CASSQDPSIYNEQFF.

This clonotype was observed at least ten times. This chain connects TRBV4-1 to TRBJ2-7; tentatively, D is TRBD1 (6 bases). This CDR3 contains 14 residues. The ends were cut back, 4 bases at V and 2 bases at J, with 12 bases in the middle. In germline, CDR1 is MGHRA, CDR2 YSYEKL. Written as DNA, the CDR3 is TGCGCCAGCAGCCCGGACAGCGGAACCTACGAGCAGTACTTC. This codes for CASSPDSGTYEQYF.

Points on this clonotype: The missing conserved phenylalanine or tryptophan at the end of this CDR3 makes a read error likely. This chain links TRBV5-1 with TRBJ2-5, with D perhaps being TRBD1 or TRBD2 (6 bases each). V gave up 7 bases and J gave up 2 bases, with 9 bases separating them. The germline CDR1 and CDR2 sequences are SGHRS and YFSETQ. The CDR3 runs to 12 residues. In DNA, the CDR3 is TGCGCCAGCCGGAGGGGGCAAGAGACCCAGTACCTC. It yields the protein CASRRGQETQYL.

This clonotype came up many times. The chain has TRBV2 and TRBJ1-2; no reliable D call. V was shortened by 10 bases and J by 4 bases, with 16 bases between the two germline ends. The V gene's germline CDR1 is SNHLY and CDR2 FYNNEI. The CDR3 consists of 13 residues. The chain's CDR3 is CANSPANIYGYTF. The CDR3 coding sequence is TGTGCCAACTCACCGGCGAATATCTATGGCTACACCTTC.

Many counts were recorded for this clonotype. The rearrangement joins TRBV6-4 to TRBJ1-1; D gene uncertain. CDR3 size: 13 residues. Trimming pared 5 bases from V and 0 bases from J, leaving 7 bases between. Germline V gene data show CDR1 as MRHNA and CDR2 as SNTAGT. The CDR3, as DNA: TGTGCCAGCAGTCCCAGGATGAACACTGAAGCTTTCTTT. The encoded protein is CASSPRMNTEAFF.

There are many counts of this clonotype. The chain joins TRBV6-1 to TRBJ2-1; TRBD2 matches 9 bases. The ends lost 5 bases at V and 7 bases at J; junction bases unmatched: 12. CDR3 size: 16 residues. Germline V gives CDR1 MNHNS, CDR2 SASEGT. CDR3 sequence: CASSSGTSTSYNEQFF. CDR3 in DNA: TGTGCCAGCAGTTCCGGGACTAGCACTTCGTATAATGAGCAGTTCTTC.

To note about this clonotype: Germline is not matched at one junction end, which may reflect a read error. The genes are TRBV29-1 and TRBJ2-2; weak D call: TRBD2 (5 bases). Germline V gene sequence: CDR1 SQVTM, CDR2 ANQGSEA. The CDR3 has 15 residues. The CDR3 bases are TGCAGCGTTGAAGATGCGGGCCAAAACACCGGGGAGCTGCTTTTT. Encoded protein: CSVEDAGQNTGELLF.

This clonotype was found many times. V and J are TRBV27 and TRBJ1-2, with TRBD1 matching over 9 bases. Per the germline V gene, CDR1 is MNHEY and CDR2 is SMNVEV (reference sequence). The CDR3 totals 14 residues. V was pared by 5 bases and J by 0 bases, with 1 base of the junction left unmatched. CDR3 amino acids: CASSRTGANYGYTF. The CDR3, as DNA: TGTGCCAGCAGTAGGACAGGGGCTAACTATGGCTACACCTTC.

This clonotype has a count of ten or more. J is TRBJ1-2 and V is TRBV7-2; a possible D gene is TRBD1 (5 bases). Germline V gene lookup returns CDR1 SGHTA and CDR2 FQGNSA. V lost 1 base and J 2 bases, leaving 8 bases between the germline ends. The CDR3 covers 14 residues. The CDR3, as DNA: TGTGCCAGCAGCTTAGGGACATACAACTATGGCTACACCTTC. This sequence encodes CASSLGTYNYGYTF.

This clonotype was detected only a few times. The chain combines TRBV29-1 with TRBJ1-4; no clear D gene. There are 13 residues in the CDR3. V was pared by 3 bases and J by 2 bases, with 7 bases between. Per the germline V gene, CDR1 is SQVTM and CDR2 is ANQGSEA. CDR3 region: CSVEGATNEKLFF. The DNA for the CDR3 is TGCAGCGTTGAGGGTGCGACTAATGAAAAACTGTTTTTT.

This clonotype was observed at least ten times. CDR3 residues: CSARIQGRGQGEAFF. The CDR3 DNA sequence: TGCAGTGCTAGGATCCAGGGTAGGGGACAGGGTGAAGCTTTCTTT. The gene calls are TRBV20-1 and TRBJ1-1, with 9 bases lining up with TRBD1. The CDR3 has 15 residues. Trimming at V came to 3 bases and at J to 7 bases, leaving 12 bases not matched to a gene. Germline V lookup: CDR1 DFQATT, CDR2 SNEGSKA (reference sequence).

Only a few counts were recorded for this clonotype. The chain has TRBV4-3 and TRBJ2-2, with D perhaps matching TRBD1 (6 bases). The CDR3 is 17 residues long. V gave up 0 bases and J gave up 2 bases, with 13 bases separating them. The germline V gene encodes CDR1 LGHNA and CDR2 YSLEER. CDR3 sequence (DNA): TGCGCCAGCAGCCAAGACCGGACAGCGGCTAACACCGGGGAGCTGTTTTTT. Amino acid sequence: CASSQDRTAANTGELFF.

Points on this clonotype: A much larger clone is a single base away; this may be a read error. CDR3 residues: CASSQEWGEAFF. The CDR3 bases are TGCGCCAGCAGCCAAGAATGGGGTGAGGCTTTCTTT. The genes are TRBV4-1 and TRBJ1-1; D gene unclear. The CDR3 contains 12 residues. CDR1 MGHRA and CDR2 YSYEKL come from the germline V gene. The germline V and J ends were trimmed by 0 bases and 11 bases, with 10 bases remaining between them.

Ten or more counts support this clonotype. The chain carries TRBV6-1 and TRBJ2-3; 13 bases line up with TRBD2. This CDR3 spans 16 amino acids. V was clipped by 5 bases and J by 6 bases; unmatched bases: 8. Germline-derived CDR1 and CDR2 are MNHNS and SASEGT. The CDR3 reads CASSPRTSGRSDTQYF. The DNA of the CDR3 is TGTGCCAGCAGTCCCCGGACTAGCGGGAGATCGGATACGCAGTATTTT.

The gene calls are TRBV12-3 or TRBV12-4 and TRBJ2-1; TRBD2 matches at 12 bases. This CDR3 comprises 13 residues. The V segment lost 5 bases and the J segment 10 bases; nucleotides outside the gene matches: 3. The CDR3 DNA sequence: TGTGCCAGCAGTCGAGGACTAGCGGGAGAGCAGTTCTTC. Translation: CASSRGLAGEQFF.

This clonotype was counted ten times or more. This chain joins TRBV27 and TRBJ1-2; a possible D gene is TRBD1 (6 bases). This CDR3 is built from 14 residues. The V gene lost 4 bases and the J gene lost 7 bases, with 16 bases spanning the gap. Germline lookup yields CDR1 MNHEY and CDR2 SMNVEV (reference sequence). DNA of the CDR3: TGTGCCAGCAGTTATAAATTCCAGGGGTTTGGCTACACCTTC. Its translation is CASSYKFQGFGYTF.

This chain links TRBV19 with TRBJ2-1, with 11 bases that match TRBD2. Germline loops: CDR1 LNHDA, CDR2 SQIVND (reference sequence). Trimming at V came to 7 bases and at J to 2 bases, leaving 7 bases not matched to a gene. The length of the CDR3 is 16 residues. The CDR3 loop is CASKLAGADTYNEQFF. Written as DNA, the CDR3 is TGTGCCAGTAAACTAGCGGGAGCAGATACCTACAATGAGCAGTTCTTC.

At least ten counts were recorded for this clonotype. The V and J genes are TRBV7-2 and TRBJ2-5; 14 positions match TRBD2. Germline-derived CDR1 and CDR2 are SGHTA and FQGNSA. The V gene end was trimmed by 4 bases and the J gene end by 4 bases; junction bases not matched to a gene: 5. The CDR3 has 16 residues. CDR3 residues: CASSSGLAGGSETQYF. The CDR3 coding sequence is TGTGCCAGCAGCTCTGGACTAGCGGGAGGATCAGAGACCCAGTACTTC.

This clonotype was seen only a few times. J is TRBJ2-7 and V is TRBV11-2; 7 bases align to TRBD1. The CDR3 is 14 residues long. Germline V gene lookup returns CDR1 SGHAT and CDR2 FQNNGV. The J segment lost 3 bases and the V segment lost 7 bases, leaving 9 bases of the junction unmatched. CDR3 loop: CASIRDRWGYEQYF. The DNA for the CDR3 is TGTGCCAGCATCCGGGACAGATGGGGCTACGAGCAGTACTTC.

This clonotype was counted at least ten times. The chain carries TRBV7-9 and TRBJ2-1; the D gene is possibly TRBD2 (6 bases). Germline loops: CDR1 SEHNR, CDR2 FQNEAQ (reference sequence). Trimming stripped 3 bases from V and 0 bases from J, with 15 bases between. There are 17 residues in the CDR3. In DNA, the CDR3 is TGTGCCAGCAGCTTGGGCGGGGCTACAAGCTCCTACAATGAGCAGTTCTTC. Amino acid sequence: CASSLGGATSSYNEQFF.

This clonotype appeared many times. The chain combines TRBV19 with TRBJ2-1; D is unclear. The V gene's germline CDR1 is LNHDA and CDR2 SQIVND (reference sequence). Trimming removed 3 bases at V and 4 bases at J, with 13 bases between. The CDR3 contains 15 residues. CDR3 in DNA: TGTGCCAGTAGTATTTTACCGATTGAATACAATGAGCAGTTCTTC. It is translated as CASSILPIEYNEQFF.

The table lists this clonotype with many counts. The J gene is TRBJ2-1, the V gene TRBV3-1, with D perhaps TRBD2 (5 bases). The germline V gene has CDR1 LGHDT and CDR2 YNNKEL (reference sequence). The CDR3 spans 14 residues. V was trimmed by 0 bases and J by 9 bases, leaving 12 bases between them. The CDR3 region has the DNA TGTGCCAGCAGCCAAGATCCTAGCCCCGTTGAGCAGTTCTTC. Residues: CASSQDPSPVEQFF.

The table lists this clonotype with many counts. The V and J genes are TRBV7-2 and TRBJ2-7, with 10 bases matching TRBD1. V trimming: 1 base; J trimming: 5 bases; junction bases outside the gene matches: 5. Germline loops: CDR1 SGHTA, CDR2 FQGNSA. The CDR3 runs to 15 residues. The CDR3 DNA reads TGTGCCAGCAGCTTAGTAGGGACAGGGGTTGACGAGCAGTACTTC. This codes for CASSLVGTGVDEQYF. The full variable domain, completed using reference TRBV7-2 and TRBJ2-7, is GAGVSQSPSNKVTEKGKDVELRCDPISGHTALYWYRQSLGQGLEFLIYFQGNSAPDKSGLPSDRFSAERTGGSVSTLTIQRTQQEDSAVYLCASSLVGTGVDEQYFGPGTRLTVT.